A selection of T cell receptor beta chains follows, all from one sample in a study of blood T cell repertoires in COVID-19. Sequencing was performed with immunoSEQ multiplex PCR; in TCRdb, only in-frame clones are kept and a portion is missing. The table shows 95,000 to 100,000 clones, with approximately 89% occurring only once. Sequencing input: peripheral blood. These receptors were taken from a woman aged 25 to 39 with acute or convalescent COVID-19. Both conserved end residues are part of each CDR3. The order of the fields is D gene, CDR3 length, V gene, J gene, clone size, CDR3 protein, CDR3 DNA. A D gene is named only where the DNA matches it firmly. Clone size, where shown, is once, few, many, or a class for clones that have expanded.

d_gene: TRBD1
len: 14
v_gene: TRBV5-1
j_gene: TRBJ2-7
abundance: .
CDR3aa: CASSLIAGGYEQYF
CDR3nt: TGCGCCAGCAGCTTGATTGCAGGGGGCTACGAGCAGTACTTC

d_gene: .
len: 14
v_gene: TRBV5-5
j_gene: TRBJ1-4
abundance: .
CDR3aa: CASSRDISNEKLFF
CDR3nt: TGTGCCAGCAGCCGAGACATATCAAATGAAAAACTGTTTTTT

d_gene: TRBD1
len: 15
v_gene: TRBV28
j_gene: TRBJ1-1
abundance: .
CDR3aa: CASSSFRGWLTEAFF
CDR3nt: TGTGCCAGCAGTTCTTTCAGGGGGTGGCTCACTGAAGCTTTCTTT

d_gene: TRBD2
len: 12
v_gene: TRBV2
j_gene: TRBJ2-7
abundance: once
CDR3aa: CASGEGSYEQYF
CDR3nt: TGTGCCAGCGGGGAGGGAAGCTACGAGCAGTACTTC

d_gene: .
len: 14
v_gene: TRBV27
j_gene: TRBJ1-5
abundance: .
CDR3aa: CASSPDRVNQPQHF
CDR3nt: TGTGCCAGCAGTCCCGACAGAGTCAATCAGCCCCAGCATTTT

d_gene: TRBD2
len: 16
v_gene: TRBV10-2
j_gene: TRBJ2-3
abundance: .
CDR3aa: CASSEWSGGNTDTQYF
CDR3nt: TGCGCCAGCAGTGAGTGGAGCGGGGGCAACACAGATACGCAGTATTTT

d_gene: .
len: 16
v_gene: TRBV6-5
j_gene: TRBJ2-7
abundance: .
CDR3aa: CASSYEGGEAPYEQYF
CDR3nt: TGTGCCAGCAGTTACGAGGGGGGGGAGGCTCCCTACGAGCAGTACTTC

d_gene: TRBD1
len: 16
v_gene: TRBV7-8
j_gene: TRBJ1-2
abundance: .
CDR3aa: CASSLGLPDRGYGYTF
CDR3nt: TGTGCCAGCAGCTTAGGCCTACCGGACAGGGGGTATGGCTACACCTTC

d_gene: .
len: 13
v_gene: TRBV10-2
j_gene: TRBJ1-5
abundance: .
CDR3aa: CASSDNSNQPQHF
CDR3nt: TGCGCCAGCAGCGACAACAGCAATCAGCCCCAGCATTTT

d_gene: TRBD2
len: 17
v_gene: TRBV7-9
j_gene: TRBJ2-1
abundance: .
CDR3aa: CASSSSGTSGNRDEQFF
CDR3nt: TGTGCCAGCAGCTCCTCCGGGACTAGCGGAAACCGCGATGAGCAGTTCTTC

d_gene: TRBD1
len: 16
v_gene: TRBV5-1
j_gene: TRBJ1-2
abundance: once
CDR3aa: CASSPGTGGWNYGYTF
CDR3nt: TGCGCCAGCAGCCCCGGGACAGGGGGCTGGAACTATGGCTACACCTTC

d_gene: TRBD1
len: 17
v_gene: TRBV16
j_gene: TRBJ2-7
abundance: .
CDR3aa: CASSPQMYWDSGYEQYF
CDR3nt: TGTGCCAGCAGTCCCCAAATGTATTGGGACAGCGGCTACGAGCAGTACTTC

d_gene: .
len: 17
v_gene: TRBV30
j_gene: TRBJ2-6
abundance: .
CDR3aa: CAWRSQGRSSGANVLTF
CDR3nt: TGTGCCTGGAGGTCACAGGGTAGGAGCTCTGGGGCCAACGTCCTGACTTTC

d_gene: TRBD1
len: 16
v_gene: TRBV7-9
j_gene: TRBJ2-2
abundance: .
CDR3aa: CASSFPVQGATGELFF
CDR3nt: TGTGCCAGCAGCTTCCCCGTACAGGGGGCTACCGGGGAGCTGTTTTTT

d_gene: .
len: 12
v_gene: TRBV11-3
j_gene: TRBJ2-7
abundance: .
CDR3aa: CATSDTSYEQYF
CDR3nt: TGTGCCACCTCGGACACCTCCTACGAGCAGTACTTC

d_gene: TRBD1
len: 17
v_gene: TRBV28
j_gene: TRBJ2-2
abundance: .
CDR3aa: CASSFLPGGVGTGELFF
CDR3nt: TGTGCCAGCAGTTTTTTGCCAGGGGGTGTTGGGACCGGGGAGCTGTTTTTT

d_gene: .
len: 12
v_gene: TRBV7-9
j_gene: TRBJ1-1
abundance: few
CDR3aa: CALLQANTEAFF
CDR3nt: TGTGCCCTCCTCCAAGCGAACACTGAAGCTTTCTTT

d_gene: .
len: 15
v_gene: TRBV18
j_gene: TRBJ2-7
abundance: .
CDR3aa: CASSPTHTASYEQYF
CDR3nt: TGTGCCAGCTCACCAACACACACAGCCTCCTACGAGCAGTACTTC

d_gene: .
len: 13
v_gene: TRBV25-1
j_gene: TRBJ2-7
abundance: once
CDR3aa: CASREVAGGEQYF
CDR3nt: TGTGCCAGCAGGGAGGTCGCAGGCGGCGAGCAGTACTTC

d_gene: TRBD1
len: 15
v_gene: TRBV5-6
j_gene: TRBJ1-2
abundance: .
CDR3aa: CASSPTDRDHYGYTF
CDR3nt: TGTGCCAGCAGCCCGACGGACAGGGACCACTATGGCTACACCTTC

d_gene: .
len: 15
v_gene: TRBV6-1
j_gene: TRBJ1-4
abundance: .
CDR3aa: CASSEREALREKLFF
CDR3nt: TGTGCCAGCAGTGAACGGGAGGCGCTCCGGGAAAAACTGTTTTTT

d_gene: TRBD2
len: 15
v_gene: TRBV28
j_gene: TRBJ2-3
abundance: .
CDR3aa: CASSSAGGLTDTQYF
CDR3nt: TGTGCCAGCAGTTCAGCGGGGGGGCTGACAGATACGCAGTATTTT

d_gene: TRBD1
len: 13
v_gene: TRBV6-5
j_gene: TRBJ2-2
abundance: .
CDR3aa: CASSRDRGFELFF
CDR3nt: TGTGCCAGCAGTCGGGACAGGGGGTTCGAGCTGTTTTTT

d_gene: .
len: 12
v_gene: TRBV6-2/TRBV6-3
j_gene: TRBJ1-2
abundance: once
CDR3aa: CASSYSSYGYTF
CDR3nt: TGTGCCAGCAGTTATTCATCATATGGCTACACCTTC

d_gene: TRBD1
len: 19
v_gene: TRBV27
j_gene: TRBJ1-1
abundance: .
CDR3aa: CASSLDAPTGVSSHTEAFF
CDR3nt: TGTGCCAGCAGTTTAGACGCCCCGACAGGGGTTTCATCTCACACTGAAGCTTTCTTT

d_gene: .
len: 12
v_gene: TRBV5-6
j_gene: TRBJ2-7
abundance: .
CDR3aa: CASSLGGQGQYF
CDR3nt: TGTGCCAGCAGCTTGGGGGGGCAAGGGCAGTACTTC

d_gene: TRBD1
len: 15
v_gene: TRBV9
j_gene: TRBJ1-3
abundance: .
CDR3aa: CASSAGQDLGNTIYF
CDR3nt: TGTGCCAGCAGCGCCGGACAGGACCTCGGAAACACCATATATTTT

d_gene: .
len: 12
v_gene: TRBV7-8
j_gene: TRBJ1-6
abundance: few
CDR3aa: CASTWEDSPLHF
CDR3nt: TGTGCCAGCACTTGGGAGGATTCACCCCTCCACTTT

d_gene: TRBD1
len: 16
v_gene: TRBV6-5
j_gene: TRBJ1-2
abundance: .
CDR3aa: CASSYSTDRGKDGYTF
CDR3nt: TGTGCCAGCAGTTACTCAACCGACAGGGGAAAAGATGGCTACACCTTC

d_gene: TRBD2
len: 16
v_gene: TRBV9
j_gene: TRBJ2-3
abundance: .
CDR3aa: CASSVRSGGFTDTQYF
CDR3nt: TGTGCCAGCAGCGTACGCAGCGGGGGGTTCACAGATACGCAGTATTTT

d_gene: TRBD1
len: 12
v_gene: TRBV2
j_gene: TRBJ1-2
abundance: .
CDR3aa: CASQGGDYGYTF
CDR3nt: TGTGCCTCTCAGGGGGGAGACTATGGCTACACCTTC

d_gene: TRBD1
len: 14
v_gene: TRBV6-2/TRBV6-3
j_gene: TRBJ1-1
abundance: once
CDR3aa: CASSTTGDVTEAFF
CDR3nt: TGTGCCAGCAGTACGACAGGGGATGTAACTGAAGCTTTCTTT

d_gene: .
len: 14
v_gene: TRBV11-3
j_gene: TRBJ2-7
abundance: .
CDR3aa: CASSRRQISYEQYF
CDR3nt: TGTGCCAGCAGCCGTCGACAGATCTCCTACGAGCAGTACTTC

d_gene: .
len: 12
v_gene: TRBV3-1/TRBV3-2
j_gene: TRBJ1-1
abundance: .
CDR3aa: CASSQVYTEAFF
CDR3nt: TGTGCCAGCAGCCAAGTATATACTGAAGCTTTCTTT

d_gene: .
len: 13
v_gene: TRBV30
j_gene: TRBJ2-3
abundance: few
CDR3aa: CAWSRRETDTQYF
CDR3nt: TGTGCCTGGAGTAGGAGGGAAACAGATACGCAGTATTTT

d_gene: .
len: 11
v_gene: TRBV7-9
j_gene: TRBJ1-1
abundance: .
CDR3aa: CASSLITEAFF
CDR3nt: TGTGCCAGCAGCCTAATAACTGAAGCTTTCTTT

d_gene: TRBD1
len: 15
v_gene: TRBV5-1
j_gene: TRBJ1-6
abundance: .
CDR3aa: CASSSGTVHNSPLHF
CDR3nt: TGCGCCAGCAGCTCTGGGACAGTTCATAATTCACCCCTCCACTTT

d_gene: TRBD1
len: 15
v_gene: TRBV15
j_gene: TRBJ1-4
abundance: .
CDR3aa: CATSSGTGGGEKLFF
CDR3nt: TGTGCCACCAGCAGCGGGACAGGGGGAGGAGAAAAACTGTTTTTT

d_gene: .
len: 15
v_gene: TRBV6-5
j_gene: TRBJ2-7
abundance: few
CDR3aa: CASSYTGKGFYEQYF
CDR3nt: TGTGCCAGCAGTTACACAGGGAAGGGGTTCTACGAGCAGTACTTC

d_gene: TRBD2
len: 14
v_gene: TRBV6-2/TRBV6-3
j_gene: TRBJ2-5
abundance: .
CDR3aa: CASSLASGQETQYF
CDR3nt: TGTGCCAGCAGTTTAGCTAGCGGCCAAGAGACCCAGTACTTC

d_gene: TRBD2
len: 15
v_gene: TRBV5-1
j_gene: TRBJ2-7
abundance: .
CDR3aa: CASSLGPAGENEQYF
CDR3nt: TGCGCCAGCAGCTTGGGTCCAGCGGGGGAGAACGAGCAGTACTTC

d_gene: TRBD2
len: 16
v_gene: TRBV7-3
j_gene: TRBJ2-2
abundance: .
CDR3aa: CASPRLAGEWTGELFF
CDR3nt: TGTGCCAGCCCCAGACTAGCGGGGGAATGGACCGGGGAGCTGTTTTTT

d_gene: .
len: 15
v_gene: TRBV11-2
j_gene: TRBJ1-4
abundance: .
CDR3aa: CASSSRGGFGEKLFF
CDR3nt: TGTGCCAGCAGCAGTCGGGGGGGGTTCGGTGAAAAACTGTTTTTT